Listed here are 7 T cell receptor beta chains from one sample, sequenced in a study of prognosis after radiotherapy for stage I lung cancer. The genomic DNA TCR beta CDR3 region underwent two rounds of multiplex PCR. First-round PCR employed TRBV- and TRBJ-specific primers for each gene. TCRdb re-analysed the multiplex PCR reads in MiXCR, keeping a single row per CDR3 protein. There are 50,000 or so distinct CDR3 sequences in the sample; about 32% occur only once, and about 9.2% lies in the top ten. This specimen was PBMCs, taken before or after stereotactic body radiation therapy (not recorded which). All receptors come from a donor of 50 years or more with non-small cell lung cancer.

This clonotype occurred many times. This chain links TRBV19 with TRBJ2-2; no firm D call. Trimming cost V 1 base and J 9 bases, with 15 bases left between them. There are 15 residues in the CDR3. Per germline, CDR1 LNHDA and CDR2 SQIVND (reference sequence). Written as DNA, the CDR3 is TGTGCCAGTAGTATAGCCCGGAATGATAGGAGGGAGCTGTTTTTT. Its protein is CASSIARNDRRELFF.

The gene calls are TRBV24-1 and TRBJ2-1; no definite D call. CDR3 length: 15 amino acids. Trimming left V 5 bases short and J 8 bases short, with 18 bases between. Germline lookup yields CDR1 KGHDR and CDR2 SFDVKD. CDR3 nucleotides: TGTGCCACCAGTGCCCCCCTGGGTAGTATCTATGAGCAGTTCTTC. Its protein product is CATSAPLGSIYEQFF.

For this clonotype: A much larger clone is a single base away; this may be a read error. The J gene is TRBJ2-5, the V gene TRBV7-2; possibly TRBD1 or TRBD2 for D (5 bases each). This CDR3 is built from 14 residues. V was clipped by 5 bases and J by 6 bases, with 16 bases between them. CDR1 is SGHTA and CDR2 is FQGNSA in the germline V gene. Here the CDR3 DNA reads TGTGCCAGCAGCCTTGAGAGGGGAAGTCAGACCCAGTACTTC. As protein: CASSLERGSQTQYF.

A remark on this clonotype: A much larger clonotype is one base distant, so this may be a read error. The genes are TRBV6-1 and TRBJ1-1, with D uncertain. Germline V gene lookup returns CDR1 MNHNS and CDR2 SASEGT. The CDR3 has 14 residues. Trimming took off 6 bases at V and 3 bases at J, with 14 bases between the two ends. The CDR3, as DNA: TGTGCCAGCAGCAGAACGGGGTGTGACACTGAAGCTTTCTTT. Its protein product is CASSRTGCDTEAFF.

Concerning this clonotype itself: A read error may be the cause here, since a much bigger clone is one base away. The genes are TRBV7-6 and TRBJ2-5; perhaps TRBD2 as D (6 bases). V shed 1 base and J shed 2 bases, with 26 bases lying between them. Germline V gene data show CDR1 as SGHVS and CDR2 as FNYEAQ. The CDR3 totals 20 residues. CDR3 residues: CASSLGLSGLYGLQQETQYF. CDR3 in DNA: TGTGCCAGCAGCTTAGGTCTCTCGGGACTTTATGGCTTACAACAAGAGACCCAGTACTTC. The whole variable domain, filled in from reference TRBV7-6 and TRBJ2-5, reads GAGVSQSPRYKVTKRGQDVALRCDPISGHVSLYWYRQALGQGPEFLTYFNYEAQQDKSGLPNDRFSAERPEGSISTLTIQRTEQRDSAMYRCASSLGLSGLYGLQQETQYFGPGTRLLVL.

In its sample, this clonotype was seen many times. The chain has TRBV6-5 and TRBJ2-7; 8 nucleotides line up with TRBD2. This CDR3 has 15 residues. After removal of 0 bases from V and 4 bases from J, the junction contained 5 bases not matched to a gene. Per germline, CDR1 MNHEY and CDR2 SVGAGI. Here the CDR3 DNA reads TGTGCCAGCAGTTACTCGGCCAGCGGGAGTTACGAGCAGTACTTC. This translates into CASSYSASGSYEQYF.

Details on this clonotype: Being one base from a much bigger clone, this may be a read error. This chain connects TRBV6-2 or TRBV6-3 to TRBJ1-1; the D gene is possibly TRBD1 (6 bases). Germline CDR1 reads MNHEY; CDR2 reads SVGEGT. The CDR3 runs 15 residues. Deletions cut 1 base from V and 7 bases from J, with 16 bases between. The CDR3 loop is CASSYCSGALGEAFF. In DNA, the CDR3 is TGTGCCAGCAGTTACTGTTCAGGGGCGTTGGGTGAAGCTTTCTTT.